Shown below are 21 T cell receptor beta chains from a single sample sequenced in a study of OX40 agonist ivuxolimab in advanced cancers. Assay: immunoSEQ multiplex PCR; the TCRdb copy retains only in-frame clones and omits some. The table shows 65,000 to 80,000 clones, with about 83% occurring only once. Sequencing used CD4+ or CD8+ T cells sorted from blood, obtained in a trial of the OX40 agonist ivuxolimab. The receptors were gathered from an adult with an advanced solid tumor such as melanoma, head and neck, liver or kidney cancer.

The chain links TRBV7-9 to TRBJ2-7, with D unresolved. This CDR3 spans 12 amino acids. Germline lookup yields CDR1 SEHNR and CDR2 FQNEAQ (reference sequence). Deletions cut 2 bases from V and 4 bases from J, with 6 bases between. For the CDR3, the DNA is TGTGCCAGCAGCTTAACCGGGTACGAGCAGTACTTC. Protein: CASSLTGYEQYF. Using reference TRBV7-9 and TRBJ2-7 for the parts outside the CDR3, the full variable domain is DTGVSQNPRHKITKRGQNVTFRCDPISEHNRLYWYRQTLGQGPEFLTYFQNEAQLEKSRLLSDRFSAERPKGSFSTLEIQRTEQGDSAMYLCASSLTGYEQYFGPGTRLTVT.

V is TRBV9 and J is TRBJ1-6, with no clear D. This CDR3 has 14 amino acids. V lost 2 bases, J lost 9 bases, and 12 bases lay in between. Germline V CDR1 and CDR2: SGDLS, YYNGEE. The CDR3 sequence is CASSVKIAGSPLHF. The CDR3 nucleotides read TGTGCCAGCAGCGTTAAGATCGCGGGTTCACCCCTCCACTTT.

The chain recombines TRBV5-4 with TRBJ1-4; 9 positions match TRBD1. CDR1 SGHNT and CDR2 YYREEE come from the germline V gene (reference sequence). This CDR3 is built from 14 residues. The J segment lost 8 bases and the V segment lost 4 bases, leaving 6 bases of the junction unmatched. CDR3 sequence: CASSARDRVEKLFF. Here the CDR3 DNA reads TGTGCCAGCAGCGCCCGGGACAGGGTGGAAAAACTGTTTTTT. The full variable domain, with the rest looked up from reference TRBV5-4 and TRBJ1-4, is ETGVTQSPTHLIKTRGQQVTLRCSSQSGHNTVSWYQQALGQGPQFIFQYYREEENGRGNFPPRFSGLQFPNYSSELNVNALELDDSALYLCASSARDRVEKLFFGSGTQLSVL.

The table lists this clone with a few counts. The chain recombines TRBV4-3 with TRBJ2-2; no definite D call. V dropped 0 bases and J dropped 4 bases, with 6 bases sitting between them. Per germline, CDR1 LGHNA and CDR2 YSLEER. There are 14 residues in the CDR3. CDR3 nucleotide sequence: TGCGCCAGCAGCCAAGAGGGCGGCACCGGGGAGCTGTTTTTT. It yields the protein CASSQEGGTGELFF.

The chain combines TRBV18 with TRBJ1-1; a weak D match, TRBD1 (6 bases). Per germline, CDR1 KGHSH and CDR2 LQKENI. Trimming removed 2 bases at V and 4 bases at J, with 11 bases between. The CDR3 is 14 residues long. The chain's CDR3 is CASSPGRGSTEAFF. Here the CDR3 DNA reads TGTGCCAGCTCACCAGGCAGGGGTAGCACTGAAGCTTTCTTT.

The chain uses TRBV5-1 and TRBJ2-7; D is possibly TRBD2 (7 bases). The CDR3 runs to 19 residues. V gave up 2 bases and J gave up 2 bases, with 26 bases separating them. Germline lookup yields CDR1 SGHRS and CDR2 YFSETQ. CDR3: CASSLTTVGGPQPPYEQYF. The DNA for the CDR3 is TGCGCCAGCAGCTTAACCACTGTCGGGGGGCCACAGCCCCCCTACGAGCAGTACTTC.

This clone was seen more than once but under ten times. The rearrangement uses TRBV7-9 and TRBJ1-6; TRBD1 matches 7 bases. V lost 6 bases, J lost 7 bases, and 6 bases stayed unmatched. The CDR3 covers 14 residues. CDR1 and CDR2 (germline): SEHNR, FQNEAQ (reference sequence). The CDR3 here is CASSQQGQNSPLHF. The CDR3 nucleotides read TGTGCCAGCAGTCAACAGGGACAGAATTCACCCCTCCACTTT.

The chain couples TRBV19 to TRBJ2-1; tentatively, D is TRBD1 (5 bases). V gave up 3 bases and J gave up 8 bases, with 11 bases separating them. The germline CDR1 and CDR2 sequences are LNHDA and SQIVND (reference sequence). This CDR3 comprises 13 residues. CDR3 sequence reads: CASSIGAEYEQFF. The CDR3 region has the DNA TGTGCCAGTAGTATTGGGGCCGAGTATGAGCAGTTCTTC.

The V call is TRBV21-1, the J call TRBJ2-4; the D call of TRBD2 is as the table states it, not checked on the DNA. TRBV21-1 is reported as a pseudogene. This CDR3 spans 20 amino acids. The CDR3 sequence is CASSKKCGTSENLAKNIQYF. CDR3 DNA sequence: TGTGCCAGCAGCAAAAAGTGCGGGACTAGCGAGAACCTAGCCAAAAACATTCAGTACTTC.

The chain combines TRBV11-2 with TRBJ1-1; 9 bases fit TRBD1. CDR3 length: 17 amino acids. V was clipped by 5 bases and J by 6 bases; unmatched bases: 16. The germline V gene has CDR1 SGHAT and CDR2 FQNNGV. The CDR3 spells CASSPPRSGTGSAEAFF. CDR3 nucleotide sequence: TGTGCCAGCAGCCCCCCGCGTAGTGGGACAGGGTCTGCTGAAGCTTTCTTT. Looking up the rest from reference TRBV11-2 and TRBJ1-1 gives the full variable domain: EAGVAQSPRYKIIEKRQSVAFWCNPISGHATLYWYQQILGQGPKLLIQFQNNGVVDDSQLPKDRFSAERLKGVDSTLKIQPAKLEDSAVYLCASSPPRSGTGSAEAFFGQGTRLTVV.

This chain joins TRBV6-1 and TRBJ2-2; D is ambiguous. The V gene lost 3 bases and the J gene lost 2 bases, with 4 bases spanning the gap. The length of the CDR3 is 13 residues. CDR1 MNHNS and CDR2 SASEGT come from the germline V gene. For the CDR3, the DNA is TGTGCCAGCAGTGACCACAACACCGGGGAGCTGTTTTTT. Encoded protein: CASSDHNTGELFF.

The chain couples TRBV4-3 to TRBJ2-7; TRBD1 matches at 8 bases. Germline CDR1 LGHNA, CDR2 YSLEER. The CDR3 loop spans 16 amino acids. With 1 base clipped from V and 1 base from J, the junction kept 6 bases outside the gene matches. CDR3 DNA sequence: TGCGCCAGCAGCCAAGCGACAGGGGCCTCTTCCTACGAGCAGTACTTC. Translating it yields CASSQATGASSYEQYF.

V and J are TRBV19 and TRBJ2-1; 11 bases fit TRBD2. CDR1 is LNHDA and CDR2 is SQIVND in the germline V gene (reference sequence). V was pared by 3 bases and J by 2 bases, with 6 bases of the junction left unmatched. The CDR3 runs 17 residues. The CDR3 loop reads CASSMRASGGPYNEQFF. DNA for the CDR3: TGTGCCAGTAGTATGCGAGCTAGCGGGGGGCCCTACAATGAGCAGTTCTTC.

This chain links TRBV20-1 with TRBJ1-1, with D hard to call. With 1 base removed from V and 9 bases from J, the gap between germline ends came to 9 bases. The CDR3 is 11 amino acids. The germline V gene encodes CDR1 DFQATT and CDR2 SNEGSKA (reference sequence). CDR3 region: CSARGLGQAFF. CDR3 coding DNA: TGCAGTGCTAGAGGACTAGGTCAAGCTTTCTTT.

A few counts support this clone. V and J are TRBV18 and TRBJ1-5; D perhaps matches TRBD1 (5 bases). The CDR3 spans 14 residues. V lost 2 bases and J lost 7, with 12 bases in between. CDR1 and CDR2 (germline): KGHSH, LQKENI. The CDR3 DNA reads as TGTGCCAGCTCACCAACGGGGGGAAGCCAGCCCCAGCATTTT. Protein product: CASSPTGGSQPQHF. Variable domain in full (rest from reference TRBV18 and TRBJ1-5): NAGVMQNPRHLVRRRGQEARLRCSPMKGHSHVYWYRQLPEEGLKFMVYLQKENIIDESGMPKERFSAEFPKEGPSILRIQQVVRGDSAAYFCASSPTGGSQPQHFGDGTRLSIL.

This chain joins TRBV6-6 and TRBJ1-1; 9 positions match TRBD1. After removal of 6 bases from V and 4 bases from J, the junction contained 6 bases not matched to a gene. Germline V CDR1 and CDR2: MNHNY, SVGAGI (reference sequence). The CDR3 covers 14 residues. The CDR3 coding sequence is TGTGCCAGCAGCCTGGGACAGGGCCCCACTGAAGCTTTCTTT. Amino acids: CASSLGQGPTEAFF.

This clone came up a few times. The genes are TRBV5-6 and TRBJ1-3; unclear D gene. This CDR3 spans 16 amino acids. V was clipped by 0 bases and J by 0 bases, with 10 bases between them. Looked up from germline, CDR1 is SGHDT and CDR2 is YYEEEE. The CDR3 DNA reads TGTGCCAGCAGCTTGGGACACTTCAGCTCTGGAAACACCATATATTTT. This encodes CASSLGHFSSGNTIYF.

This rearrangement joins TRBV27 to TRBJ1-2; unclear D gene. From germline, CDR1 is MNHEY and CDR2 SMNVEV (reference sequence). The CDR3 is 12 residues long. The V and J ends lost 5 bases and 6 bases respectively, with 10 bases between them. The CDR3 sequence: CASSAASDGYTF. CDR3 DNA sequence: TGTGCCAGCAGTGCTGCTAGCGATGGCTACACCTTC.

This clone is labeled medium-sized (0.01 to 0.1%). Other DNA sequences in this sample translate to the same CDR3. The chain uses TRBV7-2 and TRBJ1-1; D may be TRBD1 (6 bases). The CDR3 length is 15 residues. Trimming removed 2 bases from V and 1 base from J, with 11 bases in between. The V gene's germline CDR1 is SGHTA and CDR2 FQGNSA. CDR3 region: CASSLLGGQNTEAFF. The CDR3 DNA sequence: TGTGCCAGCAGCTTACTCGGGGGCCAGAACACTGAAGCTTTCTTT.

This sequence joins TRBV10-3 and TRBJ2-3, with D maybe TRBD1 (6 bases). CDR1 is ENHRY, CDR2 SYGVKD, per germline. This CDR3 region has 13 residues. The ends were cut back, 8 bases at V and 0 bases at J, with 9 bases in the middle. The chain's CDR3 is CAIGGQSTDTQYF. CDR3 nucleotides: TGTGCCATCGGCGGACAGAGCACAGATACGCAGTATTTT.

The CDR3 here is CASSYRGSENTQYF. The DNA of the CDR3 is TGTGCCAGCAGTTACCGCGGTAGCGAGAATACGCAGTATTTT. This chain uses TRBV6-5 with TRBJ2-3, with TRBD2 as a possible D gene (5 bases). V was cut by 2 bases and J by 7 bases, with 13 bases left in between. Germline V gene data show CDR1 as MNHEY and CDR2 as SVGAGI. The CDR3 is made up of 14 amino acids.